The 19 T cell receptor beta chains in this list originate from one sample, sequenced in a study of cytomegalovirus exposure and HLA in healthy donors. PCR used 60 Vbeta primers and 13 Jbeta primers. Clones were read by immunoSEQ multiplex PCR, and TCRdb kept only the in-frame ones, dropping some. This table holds about 55,000 clones, roughly 85% found once. The sequenced sample was PBMCs. The receptors were sampled from a man aged 30 to 39 in good health and CMV-seronegative.

The J gene is TRBJ2-1, the V gene TRBV7-6; 10 bases line up with TRBD2. CDR1 is SGHVS, CDR2 FNYEAQ, per germline. This CDR3 comprises 15 residues. The V gene end was trimmed by 4 bases and the J gene end by 6 bases; junction bases not matched to a gene: 6. The CDR3 sequence: CASSWASGGINEQFF. The CDR3, as DNA: TGTGCCAGCAGCTGGGCTAGCGGGGGAATCAATGAGCAGTTCTTC.

This chain joins TRBV5-1 and TRBJ2-7; TRBD1 matches 8 bases. This CDR3 spans 17 amino acids. From germline, CDR1 is SGHRS and CDR2 YFSETQ. Trimming took 0 bases from V and 0 from J; bases not matched to a gene: 8. The CDR3: CASSLGSGQGFSYEQYF. The CDR3 region has the DNA TGCGCCAGCAGCTTGGGGTCCGGACAGGGATTCTCCTACGAGCAGTACTTC.

V and J are TRBV7-2 and TRBJ2-7, with 15 nucleotides matching TRBD2. V was clipped by 5 bases and J by 3 bases; unmatched bases: 5. Per germline, CDR1 SGHTA and CDR2 FQGNSA. The CDR3 has 16 amino acids. The CDR3 DNA reads as TGTGCCAGCAGCCCCGGGACTAGCGGGAGGATCTACGAGCAGTACTTC. This codes for CASSPGTSGRIYEQYF.

This chain uses TRBV10-3 with TRBJ1-2; possibly TRBD1 for D (5 bases). CDR3 size: 16 residues. Trimming left V 4 bases short and J 0 bases short, with 15 bases between. Germline lookup yields CDR1 ENHRY and CDR2 SYGVKD. CDR3 loop: CAISGSGGIANYGYTF. CDR3 nucleotide sequence: TGTGCCATCAGTGGCTCCGGGGGGATAGCTAACTATGGCTACACCTTC.

The gene calls are TRBV7-9 and TRBJ2-1; 8 bases fit TRBD2. The junction had 10 bases not matched to a gene; V was cut back by 3 bases and J by 6 bases. The length of the CDR3 is 16 residues. CDR1 SEHNR and CDR2 FQNEAQ come from the germline V gene (reference sequence). CDR3 DNA sequence: TGTGCCAGCAGCTTCCCCGGGACTAGTCAGGTCAATGAGCAGTTCTTC. Its protein is CASSFPGTSQVNEQFF.

This clone has only one observation. The chain employs TRBV19 and TRBJ2-6, with TRBD1 as a possible D gene (5 bases). V dropped 1 base and J dropped 0 bases, with 19 bases sitting between them. The germline gives CDR1 LNHDA, CDR2 SQIVND (reference sequence). The CDR3 extends over 20 amino acids. CDR3 nucleotides: TGTGCCAGTAGTATAGGTCCTTCTCTGGGGCCTAGCTCTGGGGCCAACGTCCTGACTTTC. It codes for CASSIGPSLGPSSGANVLTF.

This clone has a handful of counts. This chain connects TRBV7-9 to TRBJ1-1; D is ambiguous. This CDR3 region has 11 residues. The germline CDR1 and CDR2 sequences are SEHNR and FQNEAQ (reference sequence). Trimming took 2 bases from V and 10 from J, leaving 8 bases between them. CDR3 loop: CASSLNLGAFF. In nucleotides, the CDR3 is TGTGCCAGCAGCTTAAACCTAGGAGCTTTCTTT. Filled out from reference TRBV7-9 and TRBJ1-1, the complete variable domain reads DTGVSQNPRHKITKRGQNVTFRCDPISEHNRLYWYRQTLGQGPEFLTYFQNEAQLEKSRLLSDRFSAERPKGSFSTLEIQRTEQGDSAMYLCASSLNLGAFFGQGTRLTVV.

V and J are TRBV5-1 and TRBJ2-3; 7 bases match TRBD2. The CDR3 consists of 14 residues. Germline V gene sequence: CDR1 SGHRS, CDR2 YFSETQ. J gave up 3 bases and V 3 bases, and 4 bases lay outside the gene matches. This CDR3 is CASSSGTTTDTQYF. The CDR3 bases are TGCGCCAGCAGCTCCGGGACTACTACAGATACGCAGTATTTT.

The V call is TRBV14, the J call TRBJ2-1; TRBD1 might be the D (5 bases). The CDR3 is 13 amino acids. Germline CDR1 and CDR2: SGHDN and FVKESK. V lost 1 base to trimming and J lost 12 bases, with 13 bases between them. CDR3 in amino acids: CASSQGRVRGQFF. The CDR3 DNA reads TGTGCCAGCAGCCAAGGCAGGGTACGCGGGCAGTTCTTC. The full variable domain, in which reference TRBV14 and TRBJ2-1 provide the parts outside the CDR3, is EAGVTQFPSHSVIEKGQTVTLRCDPISGHDNLYWYRRVMGKEIKFLLHFVKESKQDESGMPNNRFLAERTGGTYSTLKVQPAELEDSGVYFCASSQGRVRGQFFGPGTRLTVL.

The rearrangement links TRBV10-3 to TRBJ2-2, with a possible D match to TRBD2 (6 bases). The CDR3 length is 13 residues. The germline V gene encodes CDR1 ENHRY and CDR2 SYGVKD. V was shortened by 7 bases and J by 1 base, with 7 bases between the two germline ends. DNA for the CDR3: TGTGCCATCATGGGGGGGAACACCGGGGAGCTGTTTTTT. The encoded protein is CAIMGGNTGELFF.

This chain joins TRBV5-6 and TRBJ2-7; D gene uncertain. Trimming cost V 3 bases and J 6 bases, with 7 bases left between them. Looked up from germline, CDR1 is SGHDT and CDR2 is YYEEEE. This CDR3 region has 11 residues. The CDR3 region has the DNA TGTGCCAGCAGCTCCCCCGGCGAGCAGTACTTC. Translated, it gives CASSSPGEQYF.

This chain uses TRBV5-1 with TRBJ1-4; possible D gene TRBD1, 6 bases. The CDR3 spans 17 residues. In germline, CDR1 is SGHRS, CDR2 YFSETQ. With 1 base removed from V and 4 bases from J, the gap between germline ends came to 17 bases. The CDR3 region has the DNA TGCGCCAGCAGCTTGATGGCCCGACAGGAATATAATGAAAAACTGTTTTTT. Translation gives CASSLMARQEYNEKLFF.

V and J are TRBV18 and TRBJ2-7; D may be TRBD1 (5 bases). V shed 3 bases and J shed 0 bases, with 15 bases lying between them. This CDR3 is built from 16 residues. Per the germline V gene, CDR1 is KGHSH and CDR2 is LQKENI. CDR3 nucleotide sequence: TGTGCCAGCTCACCCTTAGGGGCAAGGAGCTCCTACGAGCAGTACTTC. Its translation is CASSPLGARSSYEQYF.

As concerns this clone: An end of the junction differs from the germline gene, which may be a read error. This chain connects TRBV5-1 to TRBJ1-1, with TRBD1 as a possible D gene (5 bases). Germline loops: CDR1 SGHRS, CDR2 YFSETQ. This CDR3 is 16 amino acids long. The CDR3 region is CAGSLSSDGGNTEAFF. The CDR3 nucleotides read TGCGCCGGCAGCTTGAGTAGTGACGGGGGGAACACTGAAGCTTTCTTT.

The chain uses TRBV29-1 and TRBJ2-1; possible D gene TRBD2, 6 bases. V was cut by 3 bases and J by 5 bases, with 14 bases left in between. The CDR3 spans 14 residues. Germline values: CDR1 SQVTM, CDR2 ANQGSEA. The DNA of the CDR3 is TGCAGCGTTGATATGTGGGAGGCGAACAATGAGCAGTTCTTC. This translates into CSVDMWEANNEQFF.

The CDR3 here is CASSRGGPKETQYF. CDR3 nucleotides: TGTGCCAGCAGCCGGGGGGGGCCAAAAGAGACCCAGTACTTC. The rearrangement joins TRBV7-8 to TRBJ2-5; TRBD2 agrees at 8 bases. V lost 5 bases and J lost 3; bases outside the gene matches: 5. This CDR3 comprises 14 residues. Germline assignment: CDR1 SGHVS and CDR2 FQNEAQ. The variable domain in full, with the rest retrieved from reference TRBV7-8 and TRBJ2-5, is GAGVSQSPRYKVAKRGQDVALRCDPISGHVSLFWYQQALGQGPEFLTYFQNEAQLDKSGLPSDRFFAERPEGSVSTLKIQRTQQEDSAVYLCASSRGGPKETQYFGPGTRLLVL.

J is TRBJ1-2 and V is TRBV30; 7 bases agree with TRBD1. The germline gives CDR1 GTSNPN, CDR2 SVGIG (reference sequence). There are 14 residues in the CDR3. V shed 2 bases, J shed 5 bases, and the junction held 8 bases outside the gene matches. CDR3 amino acids: CAWSRTGGGYGYTF. CDR3 coding DNA: TGTGCCTGGAGTCGGACAGGAGGCGGGTATGGCTACACCTTC. Looking up the rest from reference TRBV30 and TRBJ1-2 gives the full variable domain: SQTIHQWPATLVQPVGSPLSLECTVEGTSNPNLYWYRQAAGRGLQLLFYSVGIGQISSEVPQNLSASRPQDRQFILSSKKLLLSDSGFYLCAWSRTGGGYGYTFGSGTRLTVV.

This clone was picked up one time. V is TRBV29-1 and J is TRBJ2-5; 7 bases line up with TRBD1. CDR3 length: 12 amino acids. V dropped 7 bases and J dropped 5; count of bases not matched to a gene: 7. Germline loops: CDR1 SQVTM, CDR2 ANQGSEA. CDR3 DNA sequence: TGCAGCGCAGAACAGGGGTTCGAGACCCAGTACTTC. Translation: CSAEQGFETQYF. Together with reference TRBV29-1 and TRBJ2-5, the CDR3 gives the full variable domain: SAVISQKPSRDICQRGTSLTIQCQVDSQVTMMFWYRQQPGQSLTLIATANQGSEATYESGFVIDKFPISRPNLTFSTLTVSNMSPEDSSIYLCSAEQGFETQYFGPGTRLLVL.

The gene calls are TRBV10-3 and TRBJ1-1, with D uncertain. V dropped 0 bases and J dropped 2 bases, with 7 bases sitting between them. The CDR3 totals 14 residues. CDR1 ENHRY and CDR2 SYGVKD come from the germline V gene. The CDR3 nucleotides read TGTGCCATCAGTGAGTCCGGGGAAAACACTGAAGCTTTCTTT. Its protein is CAISESGENTEAFF.